This entry lists 15 T cell receptor beta chains sequenced from one sample in a study of a mutant IDH1 vaccine in newly diagnosed glioma. The time point was: baseline, week 1 (first vaccination visit). Treatment given: pre-vaccination baseline after standard-of-care therapy. The table came from immunoSEQ multiplex PCR; TCRdb's copy has only in-frame clones and leaves some out. The sample consists of some 95,000 clones, around three quarters of them appearing once. The sample in question was PBMCs, obtained from a glioma patient treated with radiotherapy, temozolomide or both. These receptors all come from a man in his forties or fifties with glioma.

In DNA, the CDR3 is TGTGCCAGCCCTGTAGGGGGCTCGGGTGGCTACACCTTC. This sequence encodes CASPVGGSGGYTF. This chain links TRBV6-1 with TRBJ1-2; TRBD1 agrees at 7 bases. With 8 bases clipped from V and 7 bases from J, the junction kept 10 bases outside the gene matches. This CDR3 is built from 13 residues. Germline CDR1 reads MNHNS; CDR2 reads SASEGT.

V usage is TRBV5-5 and J usage is TRBJ2-2, with D possibly matching TRBD2 (5 bases). The CDR3 is made up of 14 amino acids. Germline CDR1 is SGHKS and CDR2 is YYEKEE (reference sequence). V lost 0 bases and J lost 5, with 8 bases in between. CDR3 coding DNA: TGTGCCAGCAGCTTGGGGGAGTATACCGGGGAGCTGTTTTTT. Its protein is CASSLGEYTGELFF.

CDR3 in amino acids: CASSHGTSGYNEQFF. The CDR3 nucleotides are TGCGCCAGCAGCCACGGGACTAGCGGGTACAATGAGCAGTTCTTC. The chain recombines TRBV5-1 with TRBJ2-1, with TRBD2 identical over 12 bases. Germline values: CDR1 SGHRS, CDR2 YFSETQ. J gave up 4 bases and V 4 bases, and 3 bases lay outside the gene matches. This CDR3 is 15 amino acids long. Complete variable domain (other parts from reference TRBV5-1 and TRBJ2-1): KAGVTQTPRYLIKTRGQQVTLSCSPISGHRSVSWYQQTPGQGLQFLFEYFSETQRNKGNFPGRFSGRQFSNSRSEMNVSTLELGDSALYLCASSHGTSGYNEQFFGPGTRLTVL.

The rearrangement uses TRBV5-4 and TRBJ2-7, with TRBD2 matching 10 bases. Germline values: CDR1 SGHNT, CDR2 YYREEE (reference sequence). The junction had 9 bases not matched to a gene; V was cut back by 5 bases and J by 7 bases. The length of the CDR3 is 14 residues. The CDR3 reads CASSLIAGGGEQYF. As DNA, the CDR3 is TGTGCCAGCAGTTTAATAGCGGGAGGCGGAGAGCAGTACTTC.

This clone appeared a single time. J is TRBJ2-5 and V is TRBV15; no firm D call. This CDR3 spans 14 amino acids. In germline, CDR1 is LNHNV, CDR2 YYDKDF (reference sequence). Trimming pared 4 bases from V and 7 bases from J, leaving 16 bases between. CDR3 DNA: TGTGCCACCAGCACCCGGGCTTCCTATGGGACCCAGTACTTC. It codes for CATSTRASYGTQYF.

A few counts support this clone. The chain combines TRBV18 with TRBJ1-1; possible D gene TRBD1, 6 bases. Germline V lookup: CDR1 KGHSH, CDR2 LQKENI. The CDR3 has 16 amino acids. Trimming removed 3 bases at V and 4 bases at J, with 18 bases between. CDR3 residues: CASSPPKVRGFTEAFF. The CDR3 DNA reads TGTGCCAGCTCACCCCCCAAGGTGAGGGGGTTCACTGAAGCTTTCTTT.

The chain uses TRBV7-8 and TRBJ2-7; D unresolved. CDR1 is SGHVS and CDR2 is FQNEAQ in the germline V gene. The CDR3 extends over 15 amino acids. V dropped 1 base and J dropped 1 base, with 11 bases sitting between them. CDR3 in amino acids: CASSLVLIDSYEQYF. CDR3 nucleotide sequence: TGTGCCAGCAGCTTAGTTCTGATTGATTCCTACGAGCAGTACTTC.

The chain carries TRBV11-2 and TRBJ2-5; the match to TRBD2 covers 11 bases. Germline CDR1 reads SGHAT; CDR2 reads FQNNGV. This CDR3 has 15 amino acids. V shed 2 bases, J shed 5 bases, and the junction held 4 bases outside the gene matches. The CDR3 loop reads CASSLPTSGVETQYF. DNA of the CDR3: TGTGCCAGCAGCTTACCGACTAGCGGGGTGGAGACCCAGTACTTC.

The chain links TRBV28 to TRBJ1-2; 7 nucleotides match TRBD1. Germline lookup yields CDR1 MDHEN and CDR2 SYDVKM. CDR3 length: 13 amino acids. J lost 4 bases, V lost 7 bases, and 6 bases had no gene match. DNA for the CDR3: TGTGCCAGCACGGTAGACAGGGTCTATGGCTACACCTTC. It is translated as CASTVDRVYGYTF.

CDR3 nucleotide sequence: TGTGCCTGGAGTAAGGAGGCAGGCTCTGAAGCTTTCTTT. Encoded protein: CAWSKEAGSEAFF. The V call is TRBV30, the J call TRBJ1-1; unclear D gene. The V gene's germline CDR1 is GTSNPN and CDR2 SVGIG (reference sequence). The CDR3 totals 13 residues. Trimming pared 2 bases from V and 6 bases from J, leaving 13 bases between.

CDR3 coding DNA: TGTGCCAGCAGCCCCGTGGAGGCTGAGCAGTTCTTC. This encodes CASSPVEAEQFF. This chain links TRBV7-9 with TRBJ2-1, with a tentative D call TRBD2 (5 bases). Per the germline V gene, CDR1 is SEHNR and CDR2 is FQNEAQ (reference sequence). The CDR3 loop spans 12 amino acids. V lost 5 bases and J 9 bases, leaving 11 bases between the germline ends.

This clone has more than one count but fewer than ten. The V call is TRBV27, the J call TRBJ2-7; 7 bases agree with TRBD1. V was clipped by 5 bases and J by 2 bases; unmatched bases: 6. The length of the CDR3 is 14 residues. From germline, CDR1 is MNHEY and CDR2 SMNVEV (reference sequence). The CDR3 DNA sequence: TGTGCCAGCAGTCCGTCACAGGGGCCCTACGAGCAGTACTTC. This gives the protein CASSPSQGPYEQYF.

This CDR3 reads CASSFGLAGGNDEQFF. The CDR3 DNA follows: TGCGCCAGCAGCTTCGGACTAGCGGGGGGAAACGATGAGCAGTTCTTC. V and J are TRBV5-1 and TRBJ2-1, with 14 bases fitting TRBD2. V lost 2 bases, J lost 8 bases, and 6 bases stayed unmatched. Germline V gene data show CDR1 as SGHRS and CDR2 as YFSETQ. CDR3 size: 16 residues. The complete variable domain, with remaining parts taken from reference TRBV5-1 and TRBJ2-1, reads KAGVTQTPRYLIKTRGQQVTLSCSPISGHRSVSWYQQTPGQGLQFLFEYFSETQRNKGNFPGRFSGRQFSNSRSEMNVSTLELGDSALYLCASSFGLAGGNDEQFFGPGTRLTVL.

The V gene is TRBV4-3, the J gene TRBJ1-3; D may be TRBD1 (5 bases). V shed 1 base and J shed 0 bases, with 13 bases lying between them. Germline assignment: CDR1 LGHNA and CDR2 YSLEER. The CDR3 contains 17 residues. CDR3: CASSQVLATVSGNTIYF. In nucleotides, the CDR3 is TGCGCCAGCAGCCAAGTTCTGGCGACAGTCTCTGGAAACACCATATATTTT.

The rearrangement links TRBV4-2 to TRBJ1-2; 7 bases fit TRBD1. J lost 5 bases, V lost 1 base, and 10 bases had no gene match. The CDR3 contains 16 residues. From germline, CDR1 is LGHNA and CDR2 YNFKEQ. DNA of the CDR3: TGTGCCAGCAGCCAAGGCATGGCTCAGGGGGGGTATGGCTACACCTTC. It is translated as CASSQGMAQGGYGYTF.